This TCR beta chain originates from a study of Graves' ophthalmopathy and Graves' hyperthyroidism. Study summary: Samples of peripheral blood were obtained at initial diagnosis, prior to treatment of any kind.

The germline V gene has CDR1 MNHNS and CDR2 SASEGT. The CDR3 is 18 residues long. The J segment lost 0 bases and the V segment lost 7 bases, leaving 13 bases of the junction unmatched. Researchers took RNA transcripts and amplified TCR beta CDR3 regions from them. Scientists carried out first-round RT-PCR using HTBI primers and then a second-round multiplex PCR. Using its own MiXCR run on the multiplex PCR reads, TCRdb lists one record per CDR3 protein. There are 450,000 or so distinct CDR3 sequences in the sample; 14% occur only once, and 9.5% to 10% lies in the top ten. A remark on this clonotype: Antigen: not known.

Pregnant or lactating patients and those with other autoimmune diseases or uncontrolled infections were excluded. General study results and limits: Among expanded thyroid clonotypes above 0.001 frequency, most also occurred in blood.

The material sequenced was blood. This chain joins TRBV6-1 and TRBJ2-4, with 9 nucleotides matching TRBD1. This receptor was taken from a woman aged 25-40 years with Graves' ophthalmopathy. The DNA of the CDR3 is TGTGCCAGCACCCCTGACAGGGGGAGTGAGGGAGCCAAAAACATTCAGTACTTC. Translation gives CASTPDRGSEGAKNIQYF.